These T cell receptor beta chains were read from a single sample in a study of radiotherapy plus CTLA-4 blockade in lung cancer. Measured with immunoSEQ multiplex PCR; TCRdb has only the in-frame clones, and not every one. Of around 45,000 clones in the sample, around 69% are singletons; the top ten hold around 10%. The sequences come from peripheral blood, collected from a patient treated with radiotherapy plus ipilimumab. The receptors come from a human donor with non-small cell lung cancer who had stable disease on radiotherapy plus ipilimumab. Each CDR3 is given with its conserved first and last residue. The D gene is left open where the match is weak. Clone size is not always given. Where it is, it says once, few, many or a class for expanded clones.

TGCAGCGGTAGGACACAAGAAGAGACCCAGTACTTC,CSGRTQEETQYF,-,TRBV29-1,TRBJ2-5,few
TGTGCCAGCAGCTTGTGGGTCCCGAACACCGGGGAGCTGTTTTTT,CASSLWVPNTGELFF,-,TRBV5-4,TRBJ2-2,-
TGTGCCAGCAGCTCAGCTAAAGCTTTCTTT,CASSSAKAFF,-,TRBV7-8,TRBJ1-1,-
TGTGCCAGCAGTTTAGGTAATAAGGCCTATGGCTACACCTTC,CASSLGNKAYGYTF,-,TRBV28,TRBJ1-2,-
TGTGCCAGCAGTGAGGCCGGGATGAACACTGAAGCTTTCTTT,CASSEAGMNTEAFF,-,TRBV6-1,TRBJ1-1,-
TGTGCCAGCAGCAGTGACTCACGATCCATCGAGCAGTACTTC,CASSSDSRSIEQYF,-,TRBV7-2,TRBJ2-7,-
TGTGCCATCAGTCGACAGGGGGAGGCCGGAAACACCATATATTTT,CAISRQGEAGNTIYF,TRBD1,TRBV10-3,TRBJ1-3,few
TGTGCCAGCCGAATAAAAAACTATGGCTACACCTTC,CASRIKNYGYTF,-,TRBV6-6,TRBJ1-2,-
TGTGCCAGCAGCATACAGGGTAATGAAAAACTGTTTTTT,CASSIQGNEKLFF,-,TRBV5-5,TRBJ1-4,-
TGTGCCAGCAGTTCTCAATACGAGCAGTACTTC,CASSSQYEQYF,-,TRBV6-5,TRBJ2-7,-
TGTGCCAGCTCACCCGGGACGCCCGGGGCTGAAGCTTTCTTT,CASSPGTPGAEAFF,-,TRBV18,TRBJ1-1,-
TGTGCCAGCGGGGGGGGCACCGGGGAGCTGTTTTTT,CASGGGTGELFF,TRBD2,TRBV27,TRBJ2-2,once
TGCGCCAGCAGCAAGGGCCTGGGCTCGAGCTCTGGAAACACCATATATTTT,CASSKGLGSSSGNTIYF,-,TRBV4-3,TRBJ1-3,-
TGTGCCAGCAGTGAGCCCCGGGACAGGGGGACTCAGCCCCAGCATTTT,CASSEPRDRGTQPQHF,TRBD1,TRBV2,TRBJ1-5,-
TGTGCCAGCGGATGGGGCCAGCCCCAGCATTTT,CASGWGQPQHF,-,TRBV7-2,TRBJ1-5,-
TGTGCCAGCAGTTTTATGGGCTCATCGAACACCGGGGAGCTGTTTTTT,CASSFMGSSNTGELFF,-,TRBV27,TRBJ2-2,few
TGTGCCAGCAGTTACGGCTCTCCCCAGGAAGCTTTCTTT,CASSYGSPQEAFF,-,TRBV6-5,TRBJ1-1,-
TGCGCCAGCAGCTCGGAGGTCTCAGGGAGGACTGAAGCTTTCTTT,CASSSEVSGRTEAFF,-,TRBV5-1,TRBJ1-1,-
TGTGCCAGCAGTGGAGCTGACAGGGTCGCAGATACGCAGTATTTT,CASSGADRVADTQYF,TRBD1,TRBV28,TRBJ2-3,-
TGTGCCAGCAGCGTCTCAGGTGCGATAGACACCGGGGAGCTGTTTTTT,CASSVSGAIDTGELFF,-,TRBV9,TRBJ2-2,-
TGTGCCAGCAGCGGACAGGGGGCTCGCAATCAGCCCCAGCATTTT,CASSGQGARNQPQHF,TRBD1,TRBV25-1,TRBJ1-5,-
TGCAGCGTCCACGACCCGCGGGCCAAAAACATTCAGTACTTC,CSVHDPRAKNIQYF,-,TRBV29-1,TRBJ2-4,once